The text below deals with one T cell receptor beta chain. Sequence at one end of the junction differs from germline and may be a read error. Allocation to cohorts depended on clinical history reported by the participants. Cohort 3 recovered donors had two negative PCRs, clearance, or symptom resolution. Sequenced by immunoSEQ multiplex PCR; TCRdb stores in-frame clones only, minus some. The sample holds fewer than 300,000 clones, 80% to 90% seen once. The sample comes from a study of blood T cell repertoires in COVID-19. Study as a whole: Acute-phase and convalescent COVID-19 samples originated in the United States, Italy and Spain. PBMCs, B-cell-depleted T cells, or T cells were the source of the cDNA or gDNA that made up the material.

Germline CDR1 is SGHTA and CDR2 is FQGNSA. The CDR3 runs to 13 residues. The material sequenced was PBMCs or T cells enriched from blood (not recorded which). The chain couples TRBV7-2 to TRBJ1-5, with 7 bases matching TRBD1. The sequence was collected from a woman in her thirties who had recovered from COVID-19. DNA for the CDR3: TGTGCCAGCCGCTTAACAGGGGATCAGCCCCAGCATTTT. This translates into CASRLTGDQPQHF.